These 14 T cell receptor beta chains were all obtained from the same sample, sequenced in a study of CD8+CD57+ T cells in acquired aplastic anemia. The template for TCR beta VDJ and CDR3 sequence profiling was genomic DNA. Each CDR3 protein is one row after TCRdb ran MiXCR on the reads. The sample has 200,000 to 250,000 distinct CDR3 sequences, around three fifths seen once. In patients chosen for sequencing, flow cytometry had shown CD8+CD57+ cell expansion. The sample consisted of sorted CD4+, CD8+, or CD8+CD57+ T cells (not recorded which) from PBMCs. These receptors all come from a human donor with aplastic anemia.

The genes are TRBV9 and TRBJ2-3; 8 positions agree with TRBD1. Germline V gene lookup returns CDR1 SGDLS and CDR2 YYNGEE. The junction had 7 bases not matched to a gene; V was cut back by 4 bases and J by 3 bases. This CDR3 is 15 amino acids long. The CDR3 DNA reads TGTGCCAGCAGCCTTAGACAGGGGACGACAGATACGCAGTATTTT. Translated, it gives CASSLRQGTTDTQYF.

The chain couples TRBV24-1 to TRBJ1-6; the D is unclear. V was cut by 0 bases and J by 6 bases, with 5 bases left in between. This CDR3 has 14 residues. The V gene's germline CDR1 is KGHDR and CDR2 SFDVKD. The CDR3 DNA is TGTGCCACCAGTGATTTGCAAGCTAATTCACCCCTCCACTTT. Residues: CATSDLQANSPLHF.

V is TRBV5-4 and J is TRBJ2-1; TRBD2 is a possible D gene (6 bases). The CDR3 has 16 residues. With 1 base removed from V and 6 bases from J, the gap between germline ends came to 17 bases. In germline, CDR1 is SGHNT, CDR2 YYREEE (reference sequence). As DNA, the CDR3 is TGTGCCAGCAGCTTGCCCGGGGCCGTGGGGGGCAATGAGCAGTTCTTC. Residues: CASSLPGAVGGNEQFF.

The chain couples TRBV2 to TRBJ2-5; tentatively, D is TRBD1 (7 bases). Germline CDR1 and CDR2: SNHLY and FYNNEI. Deletions cut 6 bases from V and 5 bases from J, with 13 bases between. CDR3 size: 13 residues. The CDR3 sequence: CASRTGEVETQYF. The DNA for the CDR3 is TGTGCCAGCAGAACAGGGGAGGTTGAGACCCAGTACTTC.

As to this clonotype: One junction end does not reproduce the germline sequence, and a read error may be involved. J is TRBJ2-7 and V is TRBV12-3 or TRBV12-4, with 7 positions matching TRBD1. This CDR3 region has 14 residues. For the CDR3, the DNA is TGTGCCAGCAGTTTCCACAGGGGAATTTGCGAGCGGTACTTC. Amino acids: CASSFHRGICERYF.

The CDR3 protein is CATSDPGQGDYGYTF. CDR3 in DNA: TGTGCCACCAGTGATCCGGGACAGGGGGACTATGGCTACACCTTC. The V call is TRBV24-1, the J call TRBJ1-2; the match to TRBD1 covers 11 bases. Germline V gene data show CDR1 as KGHDR and CDR2 as SFDVKD. After removal of 3 bases from V and 3 bases from J, the junction contained 2 bases not matched to a gene. The CDR3 length is 15 residues.

This chain connects TRBV15 to TRBJ1-5, with D hard to call. The V and J ends lost 4 bases and 3 bases respectively, with 13 bases between them. CDR1 is LNHNV, CDR2 YYDKDF, per germline (reference sequence). This CDR3 has 15 amino acids. The chain's CDR3 is CATSILRYNNQPQHF. The CDR3 DNA reads as TGTGCCACCAGCATTCTCCGGTACAACAATCAGCCCCAGCATTTT.

This rearrangement joins TRBV2 to TRBJ1-6; no reliable D call. CDR3 length equals 13 residues. V was trimmed by 1 base and J by 7 bases, leaving 5 bases between them. The V gene's germline CDR1 is SNHLY and CDR2 FYNNEI. The CDR3 DNA sequence: TGTGCCAGCAGTGAAGTAGCAAATTCACCCCTCCACTTT. Translation gives CASSEVANSPLHF.

The chain combines TRBV7-9 with TRBJ2-5, with 10 bases identical to TRBD2. Unmatched junction bases numbered 0, after V lost 1 base and J lost 4 bases. Germline loops: CDR1 SEHNR, CDR2 FQNEAQ (reference sequence). The CDR3 covers 14 residues. Here the CDR3 reads CASSLVAGGETQYF. CDR3 in DNA: TGTGCCAGCAGCTTAGTAGCGGGGGGAGAGACCCAGTACTTC.

This clonotype came up a few times. The V call is TRBV20-1, the J call TRBJ2-1; no clear D gene. The CDR3 runs to 12 residues. Germline lookup yields CDR1 DFQATT and CDR2 SNEGSKA (reference sequence). V shed 0 bases and J shed 6 bases, with 6 bases lying between them. The CDR3 DNA sequence: TGCAGTGCTAGAGATACCCGCAATGAGCAGTTCTTC. This sequence encodes CSARDTRNEQFF.

V gene TRBV29-1 combines with J gene TRBJ2-7; D ambiguous. The CDR3 covers 13 residues. The ends were cut back, 4 bases at V and 3 bases at J, with 13 bases in the middle. The V gene's germline CDR1 is SQVTM and CDR2 ANQGSEA. CDR3 protein: CSVAPDHYYEQYF. CDR3 sequence (DNA): TGCAGCGTTGCGCCGGATCACTACTACGAGCAGTACTTC.

V usage is TRBV19 and J usage is TRBJ2-3; D gene uncertain. Trimming removed 1 base from V and 4 bases from J, with 12 bases in between. CDR1 LNHDA and CDR2 SQIVND come from the germline V gene (reference sequence). CDR3 size: 15 residues. The CDR3 coding sequence is TGTGCCAGTAGTATAGGGGATGGTGCCTCAGATACGCAGTATTTT. Translating gives CASSIGDGASDTQYF.

The V and J genes are TRBV20-1 and TRBJ1-5; weak D call: TRBD1 (6 bases). CDR1 is DFQATT and CDR2 is SNEGSKA in the germline V gene (reference sequence). This CDR3 spans 13 amino acids. Deletions cut 1 base from V and 5 bases from J, with 9 bases between. This CDR3 is CSARGQADQPQHF. As DNA, the CDR3 is TGCAGTGCTAGAGGACAGGCTGATCAGCCCCAGCATTTT.

V is TRBV12-3 or TRBV12-4 and J is TRBJ2-5; 9 bases fit TRBD2. With V trimmed by 6 bases and J by 5 bases, 7 bases remained unmatched. The CDR3 is 14 residues long. CDR3 region: CASRGAGGRETQYF. CDR3 coding DNA: TGTGCCAGCAGGGGAGCGGGGGGACGGGAGACCCAGTACTTC.